Each of the 8 T cell receptor beta chains below was sequenced from the same sample in a study of shared clonotypes between healthy human individuals. Clones were sequenced by immunoSEQ multiplex PCR, and TCRdb holds only the in-frame ones, with some missing. The table has over 750,000 clones, roughly 96% seen once. The naive CD8 subset, CD45RO-negative cells positively selected for CCR7, excluded terminally differentiated effector memory CD45RA+ cells. Sequenced: naive CD8+ T cells sorted from blood. These receptors were obtained from a man between 25 and 39 years old in good health.

The V and J genes are TRBV11-2 and TRBJ2-2; TRBD2 agrees at 10 bases. Germline assignment: CDR1 SGHAT and CDR2 FQNNGV. Trimming at V came to 5 bases and at J to 6 bases, leaving 9 bases not matched to a gene. This CDR3 has 16 amino acids. CDR3 region: CASSPYLAGVAGELFF. The DNA of the CDR3 is TGTGCCAGCAGCCCATATCTAGCGGGAGTTGCCGGGGAGCTGTTTTTT.

The V gene is TRBV9, the J gene TRBJ2-2; the D gene is possibly TRBD2 (6 bases). Trimming removed 7 bases at V and 6 bases at J, with 16 bases between. The CDR3 length is 14 residues. Germline V CDR1 and CDR2: SGDLS, YYNGEE. CDR3 bases: TGTGCCAGCGGGGGGATAGCCCGAGCCGGGGAGCTGTTTTTT. It encodes CASGGIARAGELFF.

This clone was seen only once. The chain links TRBV7-9 to TRBJ2-4; D gene uncertain. The CDR3 has 13 residues. The germline CDR1 and CDR2 sequences are SEHNR and FQNEAQ (reference sequence). V gave up 5 bases and J gave up 7 bases, with 12 bases separating them. CDR3 nucleotide sequence: TGTGCCAGCAGCATCACCAACTGGAACATTCAGTACTTC. Protein: CASSITNWNIQYF.

This chain uses TRBV19 with TRBJ2-1; 7 positions match TRBD1. The germline CDR1 and CDR2 sequences are LNHDA and SQIVND (reference sequence). J was trimmed by 7 bases and V by 0 bases; bases with no gene match: 3. The CDR3 covers 14 residues. The CDR3 spells CASSIDSGGNEQFF. The CDR3 DNA follows: TGTGCCAGTAGTATAGATTCAGGGGGTAATGAGCAGTTCTTC.

The chain recombines TRBV7-9 with TRBJ1-3; no clear D. Per germline, CDR1 SEHNR and CDR2 FQNEAQ (reference sequence). The CDR3 consists of 17 residues. V gave up 1 base and J gave up 0 bases, with 13 bases separating them. Written as DNA, the CDR3 is TGTGCCAGCAGCTTAGTTACGGACGGGAGCTCTGGAAACACCATATATTTT. This codes for CASSLVTDGSSGNTIYF.

This clone has just one count. The V gene is TRBV11-2, the J gene TRBJ1-3; no firm D call. Germline V CDR1 and CDR2: SGHAT, FQNNGV. With 1 base removed from V and 0 bases from J, the gap between germline ends came to 10 bases. This CDR3 is built from 16 residues. The CDR3 DNA follows: TGTGCCAGCAGCTTAGCGATATCTGGCTCTGGAAACACCATATATTTT. It is translated as CASSLAISGSGNTIYF.

The chain has TRBV27 and TRBJ2-1, with a tentative D call TRBD2 (5 bases). There are 16 residues in the CDR3. Looked up from germline, CDR1 is MNHEY and CDR2 is SMNVEV (reference sequence). Trimming removed 6 bases at V and 5 bases at J, with 20 bases between. The CDR3 DNA reads TGTGCCAGCAGCTACCTCACGGGAAGAATCGACAATGAGCAGTTCTTC. Translating gives CASSYLTGRIDNEQFF.

The chain has TRBV4-1 and TRBJ2-2; the match to TRBD2 covers 7 bases. This CDR3 is built from 15 residues. V was pared by 4 bases and J by 6 bases, with 8 bases of the junction left unmatched. Germline V gene lookup returns CDR1 MGHRA and CDR2 YSYEKL. CDR3 protein: CASSLEAGRAGELFF. CDR3 DNA: TGCGCCAGCAGCCTAGAAGCGGGACGAGCCGGGGAGCTGTTTTTT.